Only a few counts were recorded for the clone carrying this T cell receptor beta chain. Its antigen remains unidentified. The data were taken from a study of CD8+ T cells in alopecia areata. Regarding the study as a whole: Between patients, shared TCR sequences were less clear than in mice. This was possibly due in part to HLA diversity in the patient population.

Extracted RNA was reverse transcribed, and the resulting cDNA served as sequencing template. Libraries were prepared by immunoSEQ multiplex PCR; TCRdb keeps only in-frame clonotypes and omits some of them. The sample holds 25,000 to 35,000 clones, less than 65% seen once. The receptor's source is a human donor with alopecia areata. Sequencing was done on a sample of NKG2D-high CD8+ T cells sorted from blood.

The chain's CDR3 is CSVQGRGAYNEQFF. The CDR3 DNA is TGCAGCGTTCAGGGCAGGGGGGCCTACAATGAGCAGTTCTTC. V usage is TRBV29-1 and J usage is TRBJ2-1; tentatively, D is TRBD1 (7 bases). Looked up from germline, CDR1 is SQVTM and CDR2 is ANQGSEA. The V end lost 5 bases, the J end lost 2 bases, and 13 bases lay between the germline ends. The CDR3 totals 14 residues.